This TCR beta chain was sequenced during a study of T cell responses to AZD1222 COVID-19 vaccine (dated by TCRdb to the early 2020s). For the study in its entirety: TCR sequencing was performed for fewer than 250 trial participants, of whom 200 to 210 were given two doses of AZD1222 and 26 were given two doses of MenACWY control vaccine. Enrollment into the trials was organized by age into subgroups of 18-55, 56-69 and 70-plus years, and those subgroups contained roughly 140, 27 and 60 TCR-sequenced participants, respectively. What the study reported, not specific to this receptor: Vaccine-associated CD4 TCRs spanned the whole spike protein, with dominant responses in regions 160-218 and 743-854. Because no day 14 peak-response samples were available, the repertoires could be characterized only after the peak T cell response. Spike-specific TCR breadth and depth rose significantly after two AZD1222 doses compared with day 0 and with MenACWY recipients. Conclusions about previously exposed vaccinees are limited because only a handful of AZD1222 recipients were SARS-CoV-2 seropositive at baseline. Most participants were white British and females outnumbered males, and the authors suggested that clonal diversity may have been underestimated. Epitopes outside the regions mutated in the B.1.351 and B.1.1.7 variants were reportedly recognized by nearly half of the unique spike-specific TCRs. In the small 56-69-year group, the increase in depth fell short of significance, most likely because of low power.

Between the V and J ends, shortened by 4 bases and 4 bases respectively, the junction contains 14 bases. Looking up the germline V gene yields CDR1 SNHLY and CDR2 FYNNEI. Including cysteine and phenylalanine, the CDR3 has 15 amino acids. The DNA shown is the 45-base CDR3, in frame from base 1. Taken with the paper, the label for time point translates to: about 28 days (+/-7) after the second vaccine dose. Because spike-specific TCR depth and breadth did not differ between the two schedules, AZD1222 recipients who got a second dose at roughly 4 weeks were pooled with those who got a second dose at roughly 12 weeks. Samples from vaccinated people were obtained from the UK trials COV001 and COV002, which included a single-blind randomized controlled phase 2/3 trial of AZD1222 (ChAdOx1 nCoV-19) in healthy adults. Trial participant PBMC samples were collected at day 0 and day 28 after the second dose for TCRbeta chain sequencing.

The CDR3 regions of human TCRbeta chains were analyzed by immunosequencing. The authors processed their data as follows. Repertoire TCRs were matched against a reference library of SARS-CoV-2-specific TCRs generated with the MIRA antigen-specificity platform. Breadth meant the fraction of unique TCRs that were SARS-CoV-2-associated, whereas depth meant the fraction of total T cells that were SARS-CoV-2-associated. Using the MIRA data, each spike-specific TCR was assigned both to the spike region to which the TCR was reactive and to a CD4 or CD8 class. Log10-transformed breadth and depth values were compared by one-way ANOVA with Sidak's multiple comparisons tests. The immuneACCESS repertoire file appears here via TCRdb, limited to in-frame rearrangements. These files lack a portion of the clones; in checked studies, under half of the deficit traces to unresolved V genes, and the cause of the others is not known. The D gene and trimming were derived from the DNA, and the V and J assignments and clone size from that table. The sample yields some 50,000 clones; about 88% were counted once. Together, the top ten hold roughly 5% of the sample.

This clone was seen once. The antigen it recognizes is unknown. Base qualities are not recorded, but no much larger clone differs from it by a single base. The sample here was peripheral blood, taken 28 days after the second AZD1222 dose. The receptor's source is an adult who received the AZD1222 COVID-19 vaccine. This chain is built from TRBV2 and TRBJ1-3; the D region possibly corresponds to TRBD1 (6 bases align). The CDR3 is CASSAQGLGGNTIYF. The nucleotides read TGTGCCAGCAGTGCACAGGGTCTAGGCGGAAACACCATATATTTT.